This T cell receptor beta chain was obtained from a study of human thymus T cells. Broader study findings: Thymic as well as blood repertoires seemed to favor certain V and J genes unevenly. What related research reported was that thymic repertoires overlapped highly among unrelated individuals.

Germline V lookup: CDR1 MNHNY, CDR2 SVGAGI (reference sequence). The CDR3 is made up of 13 amino acids. The V end was cut by 10 bases, the J end by 2 bases, with 14 bases between. TCRdb's copy holds only in-frame clones and misses some; the assay was immunoSEQ multiplex PCR. The sample holds roughly 77,000 clones, roughly 94% seen once. The thymus was resected at corrective cardiac surgery. Corrective surgery for congenital heart defects was being performed on the healthy Finnish infants who served as donors. Comments on this clone: The target antigen is unknown.

The V call is TRBV6-6, the J call TRBJ1-2; D is possibly TRBD1 (5 bases). The sequenced sample consisted of thymus tissue. This receptor was identified in a girl under two years old with a congenital heart defect but otherwise immunologically healthy. The chain's CDR3 is CATRRGGNYGYTF. The CDR3 nucleotides are TGTGCCACCCGGAGGGGAGGGAACTATGGCTACACCTTC.